This TCR beta chain was sequenced for a study of human T cells and chemical hapten exposure. Study details: Variability of per-sample TCR yields stemmed mainly from small differences in pooled library volume. Notes on the study in general: Sensitizing with DPC caused no change in TCRs above 1 in 1000 frequency.

With respect to this clonotype: Its antigen is as yet unknown.

Library construction involved attaching unique molecular identifiers to individual cDNA molecules, which allowed quantitative, reproducible TCR counting. In the original workflow: A typical sample had some 96,000 TCRs, with about 23,224 to 700,000 overall. TCRdb itself ran the 5' RACE reads through MiXCR, one entry per CDR3 protein. The V and J calls reflect TCRdb's pipeline rather than the authors' work. Counted here are approximately 80,000 distinct CDR3 sequences, around 15% occurring once; the ten biggest clones make up 6.5% to 7%. The CDR3 has 16 residues. The V gene's germline CDR1 is LNHDA and CDR2 SQIVND (reference sequence). Trimming cost V 5 bases and J 0 bases, with 14 bases left between them. Someone pulled total RNA out of unfractionated whole blood.

This chain links TRBV19 with TRBJ2-1; D gene unclear. This receptor was obtained from a female donor in good health. The CDR3 protein is CASSGLTWSSYNEQFF. The CDR3 nucleotides are TGTGCCAGTAGTGGGTTGACATGGAGCTCCTACAATGAGCAGTTCTTC.